This TCR beta chain was identified during a study of cytomegalovirus exposure and HLA in healthy donors. Each donor was nominally healthy when sampled (though unrecorded immune exposures were likely). Study outcomes and limitations: An analysis done earlier found most TCR beta V segments productive about 87% or about 30% of the time. Cytomegalovirus-associated TCR beta chains were listed, numbering 150 to 200. In a later analysis, most CMV-associated TCR beta chains appeared HLA-restricted.

The PCR had 60 Vbeta and 13 Jbeta primers. The protocol was immunoSEQ multiplex PCR, while the TCRdb copy is restricted to in-frame clones and leaves out a portion. The sample records about 120,000 clones, about 75% being singletons. This CDR3 has 15 amino acids. Germline loops: CDR1 ENHRY, CDR2 SYGVKD. The ends lost 3 bases at V and 8 bases at J; junction bases unmatched: 8. This clone was picked up a small number of times. Its antigen is unidentified. Sequenced material: PBMCs. This sequence joins TRBV10-3 and TRBJ1-4; 8 bases are shared with TRBD1. The origin of this receptor is a woman between 40 and 55 years old in good health and CMV-seropositive. DNA of the CDR3: TGTGCCATCAGTGAACCCGGACAGGGAGGCGAAAAACTGTTTTTT. Translation gives CAISEPGQGGEKLFF.